This is a list of T cell receptor beta chains from one sample in a study of a mutant IDH1 vaccine in newly diagnosed glioma. Their specific antigens are unknown. The assay was immunoSEQ multiplex PCR, and TCRdb's table has in-frame clones only and misses some. The table shows about 36,000 clones, with under 90% occurring only once. Specimen: peripheral blood mononuclear cells (PBMCs), collected from a glioma patient whose treatment included an IDH1 peptide vaccine. The receptors originated from a woman in her twenties or thirties with glioma. Some clones in this sample may be carry-over from other donors' samples. The CDR3 runs from the conserved cysteine through the conserved F or W. The D gene is left open where the match is weak. Expanded clones get a size class; other rows say once, few or many, or leave the size out.

abundance: -
j_gene: TRBJ1-4
d_gene: TRBD1
v_gene: TRBV19
CDR3nt: TGTGCCAGTACCCTGACAGGGTATAATGAAAAACTGTTTTTT
CDR3aa: CASTLTGYNEKLFF

abundance: -
j_gene: TRBJ2-7
d_gene: TRBD2
v_gene: TRBV12-5
CDR3nt: TGTGCTAGTGCCCCGGCTAGCGGTCCCTACGAGCAGTACTTC
CDR3aa: CASAPASGPYEQYF

abundance: -
j_gene: TRBJ2-3
d_gene: TRBD2
v_gene: TRBV25-1
CDR3nt: TGTGCCAGCAGTGAGAGCGGGAGGGTGCGAGGAGATACGCAGTATTTT
CDR3aa: CASSESGRVRGDTQYF

abundance: -
j_gene: TRBJ1-1
d_gene: -
v_gene: TRBV6-6
CDR3nt: TGTGCCAGCAGCTTGACAGGCGGGGACACTGAAGCTTTCTTT
CDR3aa: CASSLTGGDTEAFF

abundance: -
j_gene: TRBJ1-1
d_gene: -
v_gene: TRBV27
CDR3nt: TGTGCCAGCAGTTTAGGGTCCGGCGCTGAAGCTTTCTTT
CDR3aa: CASSLGSGAEAFF

abundance: -
j_gene: TRBJ2-1
d_gene: TRBD2
v_gene: TRBV11-2
CDR3nt: TGTGCCAGCAGCTTGGGACTAGCGGGGCGAAATGAGCAGTTCTTC
CDR3aa: CASSLGLAGRNEQFF

abundance: few
j_gene: TRBJ1-1
d_gene: -
v_gene: TRBV27
CDR3nt: TGTGCCAGCAGTTTATCGAGCGGGCTGAACACTGAAGCTTTCTTT
CDR3aa: CASSLSSGLNTEAFF

abundance: -
j_gene: TRBJ2-7
d_gene: TRBD1
v_gene: TRBV11-2
CDR3nt: TGTGCCAGCGCGTGGGACAGGGGGCTCTACGAGCAGTACTTC
CDR3aa: CASAWDRGLYEQYF

abundance: -
j_gene: TRBJ2-6
d_gene: TRBD1
v_gene: TRBV29-1
CDR3nt: TGCAGCGTTGAGGGACAGCCCTCTGGGGCCAACGTCCTGACTTTC
CDR3aa: CSVEGQPSGANVLTF

abundance: -
j_gene: TRBJ2-3
d_gene: TRBD1
v_gene: TRBV11-3
CDR3nt: TGTGCCAGCAGCGACAGGGGGCTGGGGGGAGATACGCAGTATTTT
CDR3aa: CASSDRGLGGDTQYF

abundance: -
j_gene: TRBJ1-2
d_gene: -
v_gene: TRBV11-2
CDR3nt: TGTGCCAGCAGCTTTTCCAGACAACTTTATGGCTACACCTTC
CDR3aa: CASSFSRQLYGYTF

abundance: -
j_gene: TRBJ1-1
d_gene: -
v_gene: TRBV7-9
CDR3nt: TGTGCCAGCAGCCCAGAGAACACTGAAGCTTTCTTT
CDR3aa: CASSPENTEAFF

abundance: -
j_gene: TRBJ2-2
d_gene: -
v_gene: TRBV10-3
CDR3nt: TGTGCCATCAGTGAGTCACGGGCCCTCTTAAACACCGGGGAGCTGTTTTTT
CDR3aa: CAISESRALLNTGELFF

abundance: -
j_gene: TRBJ1-2
d_gene: -
v_gene: TRBV4-1
CDR3nt: TGCGCCAGCAGCCCGCGTGGGGGGTGGTATGGCTACACCTTC
CDR3aa: CASSPRGGWYGYTF

abundance: once
j_gene: TRBJ1-5
d_gene: -
v_gene: TRBV4-1
CDR3nt: TGCGCCAGCAGGTATAGCCCTGTTAGCAATCAGCCCCAGCATTTT
CDR3aa: CASRYSPVSNQPQHF

abundance: -
j_gene: TRBJ1-5
d_gene: -
v_gene: TRBV5-5
CDR3nt: TGTGCCAGCAGCAAGGCCCAGGGGAAGGGGGGTCAGCCCCAGCATTTT
CDR3aa: CASSKAQGKGGQPQHF

abundance: -
j_gene: TRBJ2-1
d_gene: -
v_gene: TRBV5-1
CDR3nt: TGCGCCAGCGCGGACTCCAGCTCCTACAATGAGCAGTTCTTC
CDR3aa: CASADSSSYNEQFF

abundance: medium-sized
j_gene: TRBJ2-7
d_gene: -
v_gene: TRBV28
CDR3nt: TGTGCCAGCAGCGCACAGGGGACTACGGCGTGGAACTTC
CDR3aa: CASSAQGTTAWNF

abundance: -
j_gene: TRBJ2-7
d_gene: -
v_gene: TRBV9
CDR3nt: TGTGCCAGCAGCGTGACGCTTGGGACCTACGAGCAGTACTTC
CDR3aa: CASSVTLGTYEQYF

abundance: -
j_gene: TRBJ2-5
d_gene: -
v_gene: TRBV5-6
CDR3nt: TGTGCCAGCAGCTTCCGCCAGGGGCTAGAGACCCAGTACTTC
CDR3aa: CASSFRQGLETQYF

abundance: -
j_gene: TRBJ1-4
d_gene: -
v_gene: TRBV7-6
CDR3nt: TGTGCCAGCAGCTTAGGGGGGGTGTATGATGAAAAACTGTTTTTT
CDR3aa: CASSLGGVYDEKLFF

abundance: few
j_gene: TRBJ2-2
d_gene: -
v_gene: TRBV30
CDR3nt: TGTGCCTGGAGCGCAGAAATTACAACCGGGGAGCTGTTTTTT
CDR3aa: CAWSAEITTGELFF

abundance: few
j_gene: TRBJ1-1
d_gene: -
v_gene: TRBV7-9
CDR3nt: TGTGCCAGCAGCTTAGATGAAGCTTTCTTT
CDR3aa: CASSLDEAFF

abundance: few
j_gene: TRBJ1-1
d_gene: -
v_gene: TRBV6-1
CDR3nt: TGTGCCAGCAGTGCGATAGGTGACACTGAAGCTTTCTTT
CDR3aa: CASSAIGDTEAFF

abundance: few
j_gene: TRBJ1-1
d_gene: -
v_gene: TRBV4-1
CDR3nt: TGCGCCAGCAGCCGAATGGGGTCAGACACTGAAGCTTTCTTT
CDR3aa: CASSRMGSDTEAFF

abundance: -
j_gene: TRBJ1-5
d_gene: -
v_gene: TRBV12-5
CDR3nt: TGTGCTAGCGTTCGGGCACCTAGCAATCAGCCCCAGCATTTT
CDR3aa: CASVRAPSNQPQHF

abundance: -
j_gene: TRBJ2-7
d_gene: -
v_gene: TRBV5-6
CDR3nt: TGTGCCAGCAGCCTCTTAGGGGCAGGGGAAGGGCACGAGCAGTACTTC
CDR3aa: CASSLLGAGEGHEQYF

abundance: -
j_gene: TRBJ1-1
d_gene: -
v_gene: TRBV4-1
CDR3nt: TGCGCCAGCAGCGCTACAGGAACGAACACTGAAGCTTTCTTT
CDR3aa: CASSATGTNTEAFF

abundance: -
j_gene: TRBJ2-7
d_gene: -
v_gene: TRBV11-2
CDR3nt: TGTGCCAGCAGCCCCATCCCTGTAGGCTACGAGCAGTACTTC
CDR3aa: CASSPIPVGYEQYF

abundance: -
j_gene: TRBJ2-7
d_gene: -
v_gene: TRBV19
CDR3nt: TGTGCCAGTAGTATAACAGGGCTCAGCGGGGAGCAGTACTTC
CDR3aa: CASSITGLSGEQYF

abundance: -
j_gene: TRBJ2-3
d_gene: TRBD2
v_gene: TRBV4-2
CDR3nt: TGTGCCAGCAGGGCCGCGATTGCGGGGGGGACAGATACGCAGTATTTT
CDR3aa: CASRAAIAGGTDTQYF

abundance: -
j_gene: TRBJ1-1
d_gene: -
v_gene: TRBV7-9
CDR3nt: TGTGCCAGCAGCTTGGCTAATGGAGGGGACACTGAAGCTTTCTTT
CDR3aa: CASSLANGGDTEAFF

abundance: few
j_gene: TRBJ1-1
d_gene: TRBD1
v_gene: TRBV18
CDR3nt: TGTGCCAGCTCACCACAGGGACAGGGGGCTGAAGCTTTCTTT
CDR3aa: CASSPQGQGAEAFF

abundance: -
j_gene: TRBJ2-1
d_gene: TRBD1
v_gene: TRBV5-6
CDR3nt: TGTGCCAGCATCCCACAGGGGGCCTCCTACAATGAGCAGTTCTTC
CDR3aa: CASIPQGASYNEQFF

abundance: -
j_gene: TRBJ2-5
d_gene: -
v_gene: TRBV5-1
CDR3nt: TGCGCCAGCAGTCCAGGGGCCGAAGAGACCCAGTACTTC
CDR3aa: CASSPGAEETQYF

abundance: -
j_gene: TRBJ2-1
d_gene: -
v_gene: TRBV6-6
CDR3nt: TGTGCCAGCTCTACCGCCAGCGCTTACAATGAGCAGTTCTTC
CDR3aa: CASSTASAYNEQFF

abundance: -
j_gene: TRBJ1-2
d_gene: -
v_gene: TRBV7-8
CDR3nt: TGTGCCAGCAGCGTGGACCTCAGTTATGGCTACACCTTC
CDR3aa: CASSVDLSYGYTF

abundance: -
j_gene: TRBJ2-7
d_gene: TRBD2
v_gene: TRBV29-1
CDR3nt: TGCAGCGTTGAAGGGGGGGGGAGCGAGCAGTACTTC
CDR3aa: CSVEGGGSEQYF